The 21 T cell receptor beta chains below all came from one sample that was sequenced in a study of blood T cell repertoires in COVID-19. Sequencing was performed with immunoSEQ multiplex PCR; in TCRdb, only in-frame clones are kept and a portion is missing. The table records roughly 100,000 clones, 76% of them present only once. Sequenced material: peripheral blood. All receptors come from an elderly man with COVID-19, enrolled during active disease.

The chain combines TRBV4-3 with TRBJ2-3, with a weak D call TRBD2 (6 bases). The germline V gene encodes CDR1 LGHNA and CDR2 YSLEER. The CDR3 is 15 residues long. V lost 0 bases and J 6 bases, leaving 13 bases between the germline ends. DNA of the CDR3: TGCGCCAGCAGCCAAGATCAACTAGCTGGGGATACGCAGTATTTT. Residues: CASSQDQLAGDTQYF.

The J gene is TRBJ2-3, the V gene TRBV4-1, with 15 bases aligning to TRBD2. Germline-derived CDR1 and CDR2 are MGHRA and YSYEKL. The CDR3 contains 18 residues. Germline trimming cut 3 bases from V and 1 base from J; bases unmatched to any gene: 5. The CDR3 protein is CASSHPGLAGGRTDTQYF. The CDR3 bases are TGCGCCAGCAGCCACCCGGGACTAGCGGGAGGCCGCACAGATACGCAGTATTTT.

As regards this clone: This may stem from a read error, because a much larger clone lies one nucleotide away. Different DNA sequences within this sample yield the same CDR3. The chain employs TRBV28 and TRBJ1-1, with D tentatively TRBD1 (6 bases). Germline CDR1 is MDHEN and CDR2 is SYDVKM. There are 13 residues in the CDR3. Trimming took 2 bases from V and 4 from J, leaving 8 bases between them. CDR3 sequence: CASSLIGGTEAFF. CDR3 coding DNA: TGTGCCAGCAGTTTAATAGGGGGCACTGAAGCTTTCTTT.

This chain connects TRBV9 to TRBJ2-2; 9 nucleotides line up with TRBD1. V lost 4 bases, J lost 6 bases, and 7 bases stayed unmatched. CDR1 is SGDLS, CDR2 YYNGEE, per germline. The CDR3 is 15 amino acids. In DNA form, the CDR3 reads TGTGCCAGCAGCACCCGGGACAGGGTATCCGGGGAGCTGTTTTTT. It codes for CASSTRDRVSGELFF.

This rearrangement joins TRBV29-1 to TRBJ2-1, with a tentative D call TRBD1 (6 bases). Trimming took 4 bases from V and 3 from J, leaving 10 bases between them. The CDR3 contains 13 residues. Germline loops: CDR1 SQVTM, CDR2 ANQGSEA. CDR3 in amino acids: CSVAGAFYNEQFF. The CDR3 DNA reads as TGCAGCGTTGCAGGGGCTTTCTACAATGAGCAGTTCTTC.

This chain uses TRBV28 with TRBJ2-5; 10 bases map to TRBD1. Germline assignment: CDR1 MDHEN and CDR2 SYDVKM. This CDR3 spans 16 amino acids. After removal of 1 base from V and 0 bases from J, the junction contained 2 bases not matched to a gene. The CDR3 DNA is TGTGCCAGCAGTTTATATGGGACAGGGGACCAAGAGACCCAGTACTTC. Amino acid sequence: CASSLYGTGDQETQYF.

V usage is TRBV24-1 and J usage is TRBJ1-2, with no clear D. Germline V gene data show CDR1 as KGHDR and CDR2 as SFDVKD. The CDR3 covers 13 residues. Trimming pared 5 bases from V and 2 bases from J, leaving 8 bases between. The CDR3 bases are TGTGCCACCAGTGGAGGCAGAAACTATGGCTACACCTTC. Its protein is CATSGGRNYGYTF.

V is TRBV28 and J is TRBJ2-1; 7 bases are a match to TRBD2. After removal of 5 bases from V and 0 bases from J, the junction contained 4 bases not matched to a gene. Per germline, CDR1 MDHEN and CDR2 SYDVKM. The CDR3 contains 15 residues. The CDR3 protein is CASSTRGSSYNEQFF. CDR3 DNA: TGTGCCAGCAGTACACGCGGGAGCTCCTACAATGAGCAGTTCTTC. Drawing the rest from reference TRBV28 and TRBJ2-1, the complete variable domain is DVKVTQSSRYLVKRTGEKVFLECVQDMDHENMFWYRQDPGLGLRLIYFSYDVKMKEKGDIPEGYSVSREKKERFSLILESASTNQTSMYLCASSTRGSSYNEQFFGPGTRLTVL.

V usage is TRBV9 and J usage is TRBJ1-1; possible D gene TRBD1, 6 bases. CDR1 is SGDLS, CDR2 YYNGEE, per germline. Trimming pared 3 bases from V and 3 bases from J, leaving 18 bases between. The CDR3 contains 16 residues. In DNA, the CDR3 is TGTGCCAGCAGCGCTCACGGGGGGGCTATCGACACTGAAGCTTTCTTT. It codes for CASSAHGGAIDTEAFF.

This clone was recorded a few times. This rearrangement joins TRBV6-5 to TRBJ2-5; 9 bases are a match to TRBD2. V gave up 6 bases and J gave up 7 bases; unmatched junction bases: 9. The length of the CDR3 is 14 residues. The germline gives CDR1 MNHEY, CDR2 SVGAGI. CDR3 nucleotides: TGTGCCAGCAGAGCGAGCGGGGGGATATGGACCCAGTACTTC. Translation gives CASRASGGIWTQYF.

This chain joins TRBV5-1 and TRBJ1-5; TRBD1 might be the D (5 bases). The CDR3 has 15 amino acids. Per germline, CDR1 SGHRS and CDR2 YFSETQ. V shed 1 base and J shed 0 bases, with 8 bases lying between them. The CDR3 DNA reads TGCGCCAGCAGCTTGACAGGAGTTAGCAATCAGCCCCAGCATTTT. Translation: CASSLTGVSNQPQHF.

This clone was recorded a few times. This sequence joins TRBV6-5 and TRBJ2-7, with D possibly matching TRBD2 (5 bases). Germline V lookup: CDR1 MNHEY, CDR2 SVGAGI. V lost 6 bases and J 3 bases, leaving 12 bases between the germline ends. This CDR3 is 13 amino acids long. The CDR3 coding sequence is TGTGCCAGCAGCCGGCGAGACTACTACGAGCAGTACTTC. Its translation is CASSRRDYYEQYF.

CDR3 coding DNA: TGTGCCAGCAGCTTAGACGGACTCTCTGGAAACACCATATATTTT. This codes for CASSLDGLSGNTIYF. V usage is TRBV11-2 and J usage is TRBJ1-3; D gene ambiguous. CDR3 length: 15 amino acids. With 0 bases removed from V and 0 bases from J, the gap between germline ends came to 6 bases. Germline lookup yields CDR1 SGHAT and CDR2 FQNNGV.

This clone was recorded once. V usage is TRBV27 and J usage is TRBJ1-4, with D possibly TRBD1 on 6 matching bases. The germline V and J ends were trimmed by 4 bases and 8 bases, with 14 bases remaining between them. This CDR3 region has 14 residues. Germline V CDR1 and CDR2: MNHEY, SMNVEV (reference sequence). The CDR3 coding sequence is TGTGCCAGCAGTTACACACGGACAGTAGAAAAACTGTTTTTT. This translates into CASSYTRTVEKLFF.

The chain employs TRBV4-1 and TRBJ1-2; D gene unclear. V was clipped by 3 bases and J by 8 bases, with 19 bases between them. Germline V gene sequence: CDR1 MGHRA, CDR2 YSYEKL. The CDR3 covers 15 residues. The CDR3 is CASSHHTGPLAGYTF. As DNA, the CDR3 is TGCGCCAGCAGCCATCACACCGGGCCACTAGCCGGCTACACCTTC.

The rearrangement joins TRBV6-5 to TRBJ1-5, with TRBD1 as a possible D gene (5 bases). The CDR3 has 15 residues. Trimming pared 7 bases from V and 7 bases from J, leaving 20 bases between. Germline-derived CDR1 and CDR2 are MNHEY and SVGAGI. DNA for the CDR3: TGTGCCAGCATCATAACCCCGACAGATGGGCAGCCCCAGCATTTT. Its translation: CASIITPTDGQPQHF.

The V call is TRBV15, the J call TRBJ1-2; no clear D gene. Trimming removed 0 bases at V and 6 bases at J, with 11 bases between. Germline V gives CDR1 LNHNV, CDR2 YYDKDF (reference sequence). CDR3 size: 14 residues. The DNA of the CDR3 is TGTGCCACCAGCAGAGATCTTGCCCCAGATGGCTACACCTTC. Translation: CATSRDLAPDGYTF.

The rearrangement links TRBV5-6 to TRBJ2-7, with TRBD1 matching over 8 bases. This CDR3 region has 17 residues. The J segment lost 2 bases and the V segment lost 0 bases, leaving 10 bases of the junction unmatched. Germline-derived CDR1 and CDR2 are SGHDT and YYEEEE. The CDR3 DNA reads as TGTGCCAGCAGCTTGGGGGTTTACAGGGGGGTCCCCTACGAGCAGTACTTC. Translation gives CASSLGVYRGVPYEQYF.

The chain is built from TRBV2 and TRBJ2-1, with D unresolved. V lost 8 bases to trimming and J lost 4 bases, with 6 bases between them. The CDR3 runs 11 residues. Germline V CDR1 and CDR2: SNHLY, FYNNEI. CDR3 residues: CASSGYNEQFF. CDR3 nucleotides: TGTGCCAGCTCAGGATACAATGAGCAGTTCTTC.

This clone has just one count. The chain couples TRBV11-2 to TRBJ2-5; 7 bases are a match to TRBD2. Germline CDR1 reads SGHAT; CDR2 reads FQNNGV. The CDR3 length is 14 residues. V was pared by 0 bases and J by 3 bases, with 1 base of the junction left unmatched. DNA for the CDR3: TGTGCCAGCAGCTTAGAACGGGGGGAAGAGACCCAGTACTTC. Translation: CASSLERGEETQYF.

The chain is built from TRBV28 and TRBJ1-2; D not resolved. V gave up 7 bases and J gave up 6 bases, with 18 bases separating them. The CDR3 is made up of 14 amino acids. CDR1 and CDR2 (germline): MDHEN, SYDVKM. CDR3 sequence (DNA): TGTGCCAGCACCCGACCCGGAGGGTGGGATGGCTACACCTTC. It specifies CASTRPGGWDGYTF.